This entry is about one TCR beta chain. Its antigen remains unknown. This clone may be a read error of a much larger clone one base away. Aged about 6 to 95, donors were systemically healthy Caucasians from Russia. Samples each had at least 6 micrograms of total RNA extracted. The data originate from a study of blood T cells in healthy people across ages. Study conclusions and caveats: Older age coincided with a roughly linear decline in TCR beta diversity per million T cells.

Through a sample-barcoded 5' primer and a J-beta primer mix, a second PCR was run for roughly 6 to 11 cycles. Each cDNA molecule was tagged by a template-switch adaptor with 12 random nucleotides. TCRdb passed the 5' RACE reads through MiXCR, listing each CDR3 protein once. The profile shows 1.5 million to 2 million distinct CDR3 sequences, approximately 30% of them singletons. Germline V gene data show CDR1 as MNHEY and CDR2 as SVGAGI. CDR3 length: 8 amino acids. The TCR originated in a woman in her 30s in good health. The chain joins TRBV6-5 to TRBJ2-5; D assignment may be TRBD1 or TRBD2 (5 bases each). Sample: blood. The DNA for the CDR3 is TGTGCCAGCGGGACCCGGTACTTC. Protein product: CASGTRYF.